The 7 T cell receptor beta chains reported below all come from one sample, sequenced in a study of blood T cells in healthy people across ages (dated by TCRdb to the mid-2010s). The library was prepared using 5' RACE. Sequencing was carried out with an Illumina HiSeq 2500. A second PCR of about 7 to 12 cycles was run with a J-beta primer mix and a sample-barcoded 5' primer. The public reads were reprocessed in TCRdb via fastp at Q25 and MiXCR, keeping in-frame beta chains. Each entry merges the rows of one CDR3 protein and shows their most common DNA and genes. The sample profile shows almost 1 million distinct CDR3 sequences; around 54% of them were found once. In total, the top ten clones hold roughly 23% of the sample. Sequenced sample: blood. The origin of the receptors is a woman aged 55-75 years in good health.

The chain is built from TRBV27 and TRBJ1-2; D is perhaps TRBD1 (5 bases). The ends were cut back, 7 bases at V and 4 bases at J, with 13 bases in the middle. CDR1 is MNHEY, CDR2 SMNVEV, per germline (reference sequence). This CDR3 has 13 amino acids. In nucleotides, the CDR3 is TGTGCCAGCACCAGGGACCCACGCTATGGCTACACCTTC. This encodes CASTRDPRYGYTF.

Details on this clonotype: Since a much larger clone is just one base distant, this may be a read error. This chain links TRBV4-1 with TRBJ2-7; D is unresolved. Trimming took off 8 bases at V and 5 bases at J, with 16 bases between the two ends. The germline CDR1 and CDR2 sequences are MGHRA and YSYEKL. This CDR3 contains 13 residues. CDR3 region: CASVGSPTNEQYF. CDR3 sequence (DNA): TGCGCCAGCGTGGGAAGCCCTACCAACGAGCAGTACTTC.

CDR3 DNA: TGTGCCAGCAATAACAACCCGAATTACGAGCAGTACTTC. This codes for CASNNNPNYEQYF. The J gene is TRBJ2-7, the V gene TRBV3-1; the D is unclear. Germline CDR1 LGHDT, CDR2 YNNKEL (reference sequence). This CDR3 has 13 residues. Trimming removed 7 bases from V and 4 bases from J, with 14 bases in between.

The chain couples TRBV28 to TRBJ2-1, with D perhaps given as TRBD1 or TRBD2 (6 bases each). CDR1 and CDR2 (germline): MDHEN, SYDVKM. Trimming removed 6 bases at V and 8 bases at J, with 32 bases between. The CDR3 sequence is 19 residues long. CDR3 residues: CASSPPPRGRLVQVHEQFF. The DNA for the CDR3 is TGTGCCAGCAGCCCACCACCACGGGGGCGCCTAGTCCAAGTCCATGAGCAGTTCTTC.

This clonotype was seen a handful of times. The V gene is TRBV7-2, the J gene TRBJ2-7, with a tentative D call TRBD2 (6 bases). The J call could be wrong; TRBJ2-5 is a better fit for the DNA end. The CDR3 contains 15 residues. Germline V gives CDR1 SGHTA, CDR2 FQGNSA. In nucleotides, the CDR3 is TGTGCCAGCAGCCCCCCGGGACTCCTTCAAGAGACCCAGTACTTC. Translated, it gives CASSPPGLLQETQYF.

The rearrangement uses TRBV6-2 or TRBV6-3 and TRBJ2-7; TRBD2 agrees at 11 bases. The CDR3 consists of 16 residues. V shed 3 bases, J shed 1 base, and the junction held 5 bases outside the gene matches. Germline-derived CDR1 and CDR2 are MNHEY and SVGEGT. The chain's CDR3 is CASSYTGLAGSYEQYF. In DNA, the CDR3 is TGTGCCAGCAGTTATACCGGACTAGCGGGTTCCTACGAGCAGTACTTC.

The chain recombines TRBV28 with TRBJ1-5; D is unclear. The CDR3 contains 15 residues. CDR1 and CDR2 from the germline V gene are MDHEN and SYDVKM. Trimming stripped 4 bases from V and 2 bases from J, with 12 bases between. The CDR3, as DNA: TGTGCCAGCAGTTGGTTCCGGGATGGCAATCAGCCCCAGCATTTT. Amino acids: CASSWFRDGNQPQHF.